This TCR beta chain comes out of a study of blood T cells in healthy people across ages. General study points: TCR beta diversity per million T cells fell roughly linearly with age.

Alongside a J-beta primer mix, a sample-barcoded 5' primer served in a second PCR lasting 7 to 11 cycles. TCRdb re-derived calls from the 5' RACE reads in MiXCR, one entry per CDR3 protein. The sample lists 800,000 or so distinct CDR3 sequences, roughly 25% occurring once. In its sample, this clonotype was seen a few times. Its antigen remains unknown. The germline V gene encodes CDR1 MDHEN and CDR2 SYDVKM. CDR3 size: 16 residues. J was trimmed by 6 bases and V by 2 bases; bases with no gene match: 12. These same data were also listed under a study on T cells of mothers and their children. That paper notes: Per 15 ul, 1.5 ug of RNA was used, with all extracted RNA going into cDNA synthesis. Per child, 2.5 million to 3 million TCR beta CDR3 reads were obtained, against over 9 million per mother. Inherited differences only slightly affect thymic shaping of TCR recombination output.

The V call is TRBV28, the J call TRBJ2-7; 8 bases match TRBD1. The clonotype was recovered from a boy younger than 18 in good health. The sample consisted of blood. CDR3 nucleotides: TGTGCCAGCAGTTTAATTCAAGGACAGGGTCTCGGCGAGCAGTACTTC. This gives the protein CASSLIQGQGLGEQYF.